Each of the 32 T cell receptor beta chains below was sequenced from the same sample in a study of PD-1 blockade in mismatch repair-deficient tumors. TCRdb's copy holds only in-frame clones and misses some; the assay was immunoSEQ multiplex PCR. The sample has some 51,000 clones, 81% seen once. The source was peripheral blood, collected about 4.5 months after starting pembrolizumab. These receptors all stem from an adult with mismatch repair-deficient cancer.

The chain carries TRBV19 and TRBJ2-1, with 10 bases lining up with TRBD2. The CDR3 contains 13 residues. The trim removed 8 bases at V and 9 bases at J, leaving 7 bases unmatched. The germline V gene has CDR1 LNHDA and CDR2 SQIVND (reference sequence). CDR3 loop: CASRRAGGGEQFF. The CDR3 nucleotides read TGTGCCAGTCGTAGAGCGGGAGGGGGTGAGCAGTTCTTC.

The chain employs TRBV5-1 and TRBJ1-1; unclear D gene. Germline loops: CDR1 SGHRS, CDR2 YFSETQ. Trimming removed 5 bases from V and 3 bases from J, with 8 bases in between. This CDR3 contains 12 residues. The CDR3 here is CASRLLDTEAFF. CDR3 nucleotides: TGCGCCAGCAGGTTACTAGACACTGAAGCTTTCTTT. The full variable domain, its missing parts supplied by reference TRBV5-1 and TRBJ1-1, is KAGVTQTPRYLIKTRGQQVTLSCSPISGHRSVSWYQQTPGQGLQFLFEYFSETQRNKGNFPGRFSGRQFSNSRSEMNVSTLELGDSALYLCASRLLDTEAFFGQGTRLTVV.

This clone appeared a few times. V is TRBV18 and J is TRBJ1-5; D is uncertain. The CDR3 runs 13 residues. Germline CDR1 is KGHSH and CDR2 is LQKENI. Between the trimmed V and J ends, which lost 3 bases and 5 bases, there was a span of 8 bases. CDR3 DNA sequence: TGTGCCAGCTCACCGACTAGGGATCAGCCCCAGCATTTT. It yields the protein CASSPTRDQPQHF.

The chain carries TRBV9 and TRBJ2-1; D call uncertain. Germline V gene sequence: CDR1 SGDLS, CDR2 YYNGEE. V was pared by 1 base and J by 3 bases, with 5 bases between. The CDR3 is 13 residues long. The CDR3 reads CASSVSDYNEQFF. The DNA of the CDR3 is TGTGCCAGCAGCGTAAGCGACTACAATGAGCAGTTCTTC.

This clone came up once. V gene TRBV15 combines with J gene TRBJ2-3, with 7 bases identical to TRBD2. Germline V gene sequence: CDR1 LNHNV, CDR2 YYDKDF (reference sequence). The CDR3 contains 15 residues. With V trimmed by 6 bases and J by 8 bases, 14 bases remained unmatched. CDR3 region: CATRGGYSETGTQYF. Here the CDR3 DNA reads TGTGCCACCAGGGGAGGGTATAGCGAAACGGGTACGCAGTATTTT.

This clone has just a few counts. The chain couples TRBV5-1 to TRBJ1-2; D perhaps matches TRBD1 (5 bases). V gave up 2 bases and J gave up 6 bases, with 20 bases separating them. Germline lookup yields CDR1 SGHRS and CDR2 YFSETQ. The CDR3 length is 16 residues. CDR3: CASSLATGTVVDGYTF. The CDR3 DNA reads as TGCGCCAGCAGCTTAGCAACCGGGACGGTCGTGGATGGCTACACCTTC.

The chain has TRBV14 and TRBJ2-1, with D hard to call. This CDR3 region has 14 residues. Deletions cut 1 base from V and 0 bases from J, with 4 bases between. Germline lookup yields CDR1 SGHDN and CDR2 FVKESK. The CDR3, as DNA: TGTGCCAGCAGCCAAGGACGCTCCTACAATGAGCAGTTCTTC. Its translation is CASSQGRSYNEQFF.

DNA of the CDR3: TGTGCCAGCAGCTTGACGACTAGCGGGGGTCAAGAGACCCAGTACTTC. Protein: CASSLTTSGGQETQYF. This chain joins TRBV7-2 and TRBJ2-5; 12 positions match TRBD2. The V gene's germline CDR1 is SGHTA and CDR2 FQGNSA. This CDR3 has 16 residues. J was trimmed by 2 bases and V by 3 bases; bases with no gene match: 4.

The chain employs TRBV2 and TRBJ1-1, with 8 positions matching TRBD1. The junction had 5 bases not matched to a gene; V was cut back by 6 bases and J by 5 bases. Germline V gives CDR1 SNHLY, CDR2 FYNNEI. This CDR3 region has 13 residues. The CDR3 coding sequence is TGTGCCAGCAGGGGACAGGCCGTTACTGAAGCTTTCTTT. Its translation is CASRGQAVTEAFF.

The chain combines TRBV5-4 with TRBJ1-1; maybe TRBD1 (6 bases). The CDR3 runs 18 residues. Trimming pared 5 bases from V and 0 bases from J, leaving 23 bases between. Germline V gene sequence: CDR1 SGHNT, CDR2 YYREEE (reference sequence). The CDR3 nucleotides are TGTGCCAGCAGTCCCGCGGCGGGGGGGGCGCCCTTGAACACTGAAGCTTTCTTT. Translating gives CASSPAAGGAPLNTEAFF.

The chain links TRBV2 to TRBJ1-2; 7 positions match TRBD1. CDR3 length: 15 residues. Per germline, CDR1 SNHLY and CDR2 FYNNEI. V lost 5 bases to trimming and J lost 8 bases; unmatched junction nucleotides: 14. The CDR3 loop is CASSRTEQGMRGYTF. CDR3 DNA sequence: TGTGCCAGCAGTCGGACCGAACAGGGGATGCGCGGCTACACCTTC.

The chain is built from TRBV7-9 and TRBJ2-5; D gene ambiguous. Germline CDR1 is SEHNR and CDR2 is FQNEAQ (reference sequence). CDR3 length: 11 amino acids. V lost 2 bases to trimming and J lost 5 bases, with 3 bases between them. CDR3 coding DNA: TGTGCCAGCAGCTTACTGGAGACCCAGTACTTC. Amino acid sequence: CASSLLETQYF.

V gene TRBV5-6 combines with J gene TRBJ2-6; no clear D gene. Germline CDR1 SGHDT, CDR2 YYEEEE. Deletions cut 4 bases from V and 2 bases from J, with 10 bases between. The CDR3 has 15 amino acids. CDR3 amino acids: CASSPGPAGANVLTF. The CDR3 DNA reads TGTGCCAGCAGCCCCGGGCCTGCTGGGGCCAACGTCCTGACTTTC.

This chain uses TRBV30 with TRBJ1-1, with D unresolved. This CDR3 contains 11 residues. Germline values: CDR1 GTSNPN, CDR2 SVGIG (reference sequence). V gave up 3 bases and J gave up 4 bases, with 6 bases separating them. CDR3 coding DNA: TGTGCCTGGAGGTCGGCCACTGAAGCTTTCTTT. It yields the protein CAWRSATEAFF.

V and J are TRBV30 and TRBJ1-5; a possible D gene is TRBD1 (5 bases). The ends were cut back, 4 bases at V and 1 base at J, with 14 bases in the middle. The germline CDR1 and CDR2 sequences are GTSNPN and SVGIG (reference sequence). The CDR3 spans 15 residues. DNA for the CDR3: TGTGCCTGGACCACGGGGGACCCCAGCAATCAGCCCCAGCATTTT. Protein sequence: CAWTTGDPSNQPQHF.

This clone is judged medium-sized. The rearrangement uses TRBV18 and TRBJ1-2, with 7 nucleotides matching TRBD1. The CDR3 runs to 15 residues. Trimming took 2 bases from V and 2 from J; bases not matched to a gene: 5. Germline V gives CDR1 KGHSH, CDR2 LQKENI. The CDR3 DNA reads as TGTGCCAGCTCACCAGAGAAAGGGGGCAACTATGGCTACACCTTC. Protein product: CASSPEKGGNYGYTF.

The V call is TRBV14, the J call TRBJ2-3; D is unclear. The CDR3 has 13 amino acids. V shed 1 base and J shed 6 bases, with 8 bases lying between them. Germline assignment: CDR1 SGHDN and CDR2 FVKESK. The CDR3 sequence is CASSQVDLDTQYF. The CDR3 region has the DNA TGTGCCAGCAGCCAAGTTGACTTGGATACGCAGTATTTT.

The chain is built from TRBV7-2 and TRBJ1-5; no firm D call. V lost 0 bases to trimming and J lost 5 bases, with 5 bases between them. CDR3 length: 13 amino acids. Germline V gene data show CDR1 as SGHTA and CDR2 as FQGNSA. The CDR3 DNA sequence: TGTGCCAGCAGCTTAGCGCTATATCAGCCCCAGCATTTT. It encodes CASSLALYQPQHF. Based on the CDR3 plus reference TRBV7-2 and TRBJ1-5, the full variable domain is GAGVSQSPSNKVTEKGKDVELRCDPISGHTALYWYRQSLGQGLEFLIYFQGNSAPDKSGLPSDRFSAERTGGSVSTLTIQRTQQEDSAVYLCASSLALYQPQHFGDGTRLSIL.

The chain joins TRBV5-1 to TRBJ2-3, with D possibly TRBD2 on 7 matching bases. V was shortened by 1 base and J by 6 bases, with 24 bases between the two germline ends. From germline, CDR1 is SGHRS and CDR2 YFSETQ. The CDR3 totals 18 residues. The CDR3 nucleotides are TGCGCCAGCAGCTTGAATGACAAATCGGGGGGCCCGGGGGATACGCAGTATTTT. Protein sequence: CASSLNDKSGGPGDTQYF.

The CDR3 here is CASRPAESTDTQYF. CDR3 in DNA: TGTGCCTCCCGACCAGCAGAGAGCACAGATACGCAGTATTTT. J is TRBJ2-3 and V is TRBV10-3; D remains ambiguous. The CDR3 consists of 14 residues. From germline, CDR1 is ENHRY and CDR2 SYGVKD. Deletions cut 11 bases from V and 0 bases from J, with 15 bases between.

Regarding this clone: The germline gene is not matched at one end of the junction; a read error may be the cause. Here the CDR3 DNA reads TGCGCCAGCAGCTTTACTGACAGGGGGGTCAACGTCCTGACTTTC. Encoded protein: CASSFTDRGVNVLTF. The chain combines TRBV5-1 with TRBJ2-6, with TRBD1 identical over 9 bases. CDR3 length equals 15 residues. CDR1 and CDR2 from the germline V gene are SGHRS and YFSETQ.

This chain uses TRBV19 with TRBJ1-5, with 8 positions matching TRBD1. The length of the CDR3 is 19 residues. Germline-derived CDR1 and CDR2 are LNHDA and SQIVND (reference sequence). V was clipped by 3 bases and J by 0 bases; unmatched bases: 13. CDR3 sequence: CASSMPPRDRLFSNQPQHF. The CDR3 DNA is TGTGCCAGTAGTATGCCCCCCCGGGACAGGTTATTTAGCAATCAGCCCCAGCATTTT.

J is TRBJ2-1 and V is TRBV9; 7 bases line up with TRBD2. The CDR3 is 17 amino acids. V was pared by 7 bases and J by 2 bases, with 15 bases of the junction left unmatched. Germline lookup yields CDR1 SGDLS and CDR2 YYNGEE. The CDR3 DNA reads TGTGCCAGCGGTGAGGACTTGGGGGGGAGTACCTACAATGAGCAGTTCTTC. Residues: CASGEDLGGSTYNEQFF.

The chain combines TRBV6-5 with TRBJ1-1, with a tentative D call TRBD1 (5 bases). The CDR3 extends over 13 amino acids. V was pared by 0 bases and J by 10 bases, with 12 bases between. Germline CDR1 is MNHEY and CDR2 is SVGAGI. CDR3 coding DNA: TGTGCCAGCAGTTACTCGACGGGGGGGAGAGCTTTCTTT. It translates to CASSYSTGGRAFF.

The chain has TRBV14 and TRBJ2-3; D remains unclear. V was clipped by 0 bases and J by 5 bases, with 9 bases between them. Germline lookup yields CDR1 SGHDN and CDR2 FVKESK. The CDR3 totals 14 residues. The CDR3 protein is CASSQELGQDTQYF. In DNA form, the CDR3 reads TGTGCCAGCAGCCAAGAATTAGGGCAAGATACGCAGTATTTT.

The rearrangement uses TRBV5-1 and TRBJ2-1, with unresolved D. Germline CDR1 is SGHRS and CDR2 is YFSETQ. This CDR3 is 14 amino acids long. Trimming removed 0 bases from V and 5 bases from J, with 9 bases in between. This chain's CDR3 is CASSLGLTNNEQFF. CDR3 nucleotide sequence: TGCGCCAGCAGCTTGGGGCTCACCAACAATGAGCAGTTCTTC.

CDR3 residues: CASRTDSNSYEQYF. CDR3 DNA sequence: TGTGCCAGCAGAACCGACAGCAACTCCTACGAGCAGTACTTC. V usage is TRBV6-5 and J usage is TRBJ2-7; maybe TRBD1 (5 bases). CDR1 is MNHEY and CDR2 is SVGAGI in the germline V gene. This CDR3 contains 14 residues. V lost 6 bases and J lost 0, with 12 bases in between.

The chain carries TRBV14 and TRBJ2-2; TRBD2 matches at 11 bases. This CDR3 has 16 amino acids. Germline assignment: CDR1 SGHDN and CDR2 FVKESK. V gave up 4 bases and J gave up 10 bases; unmatched junction bases: 11. The CDR3 coding sequence is TGTGCCAGCAGCCCTTTGTCTAGCGGGAGGAAGATGGAGCTGTTTTTT. Translated: CASSPLSSGRKMELFF.

The chain combines TRBV7-9 with TRBJ1-4; possibly TRBD1 for D (6 bases). There are 15 residues in the CDR3. Germline loops: CDR1 SEHNR, CDR2 FQNEAQ (reference sequence). The V gene lost 5 bases and the J gene lost 2 bases, with 12 bases spanning the gap. DNA for the CDR3: TGTGCCAGCAGCCGTGACAGGTTTACTAATGAAAAACTGTTTTTT. Translated: CASSRDRFTNEKLFF.

This clone was picked up a small number of times. The genes are TRBV7-2 and TRBJ2-3; D may be TRBD1 (5 bases). This CDR3 spans 13 amino acids. In germline, CDR1 is SGHTA, CDR2 FQGNSA. V shed 2 bases and J shed 5 bases, with 8 bases lying between them. The chain's CDR3 is CASSLIREDTQYF. The CDR3 nucleotides are TGTGCCAGCAGCTTAATCAGGGAAGATACGCAGTATTTT. The variable domain in full, with the rest retrieved from reference TRBV7-2 and TRBJ2-3, is GAGVSQSPSNKVTEKGKDVELRCDPISGHTALYWYRQSLGQGLEFLIYFQGNSAPDKSGLPSDRFSAERTGGSVSTLTIQRTQQEDSAVYLCASSLIREDTQYFGPGTRLTVL.

This rearrangement joins TRBV7-9 to TRBJ1-5, with 8 bases fitting TRBD1. Unmatched junction bases numbered 10, after V lost 5 bases and J lost 4 bases. CDR3 length: 16 residues. CDR1 and CDR2 from the germline V gene are SEHNR and FQNEAQ (reference sequence). The CDR3 protein is CASSRSQGAGNQPQHF. DNA of the CDR3: TGTGCCAGCAGCCGGTCCCAGGGGGCGGGAAATCAGCCCCAGCATTTT.

This sequence joins TRBV30 and TRBJ2-1, with 7 nucleotides matching TRBD2. Germline assignment: CDR1 GTSNPN and CDR2 SVGIG (reference sequence). This CDR3 comprises 12 residues. The chain's CDR3 is CAREGGRDEQFF. In DNA form, the CDR3 reads TGTGCGAGGGAGGGTGGGAGAGATGAGCAGTTCTTC.